This paragraph covers one T cell receptor beta chain sequence. These data belong to a study of preoperative IRX-2 immunotherapy in early breast cancer. Libraries were prepared by immunoSEQ multiplex PCR; TCRdb keeps only in-frame clonotypes and omits some of them. The table records 1,000 to 1,300 clones, roughly four fifths of them present only once. The CDR3 extends over 16 amino acids. The germline V gene has CDR1 SGHNT and CDR2 YENEEA. Losses at the gene ends were 5 bases for V and 0 bases for J; bases not matched to a gene: 3. Specified treatment: preoperative locoregional IRX-2 cytokine immunotherapy. Preoperative locoregional IRX-2 cytokine immunotherapy was tested in the phase Ib source study.

This specimen was tumor tissue, taken before IRX-2 immunotherapy. The chain carries TRBV11-3 and TRBJ2-7; 14 nucleotides agree with TRBD2. This TCR derives from a human donor with breast cancer. The CDR3 reads CASSKGTSGSSYEQYF. The CDR3 bases are TGTGCCAGCAGCAAGGGGACTAGCGGGAGCTCCTACGAGCAGTACTTC.